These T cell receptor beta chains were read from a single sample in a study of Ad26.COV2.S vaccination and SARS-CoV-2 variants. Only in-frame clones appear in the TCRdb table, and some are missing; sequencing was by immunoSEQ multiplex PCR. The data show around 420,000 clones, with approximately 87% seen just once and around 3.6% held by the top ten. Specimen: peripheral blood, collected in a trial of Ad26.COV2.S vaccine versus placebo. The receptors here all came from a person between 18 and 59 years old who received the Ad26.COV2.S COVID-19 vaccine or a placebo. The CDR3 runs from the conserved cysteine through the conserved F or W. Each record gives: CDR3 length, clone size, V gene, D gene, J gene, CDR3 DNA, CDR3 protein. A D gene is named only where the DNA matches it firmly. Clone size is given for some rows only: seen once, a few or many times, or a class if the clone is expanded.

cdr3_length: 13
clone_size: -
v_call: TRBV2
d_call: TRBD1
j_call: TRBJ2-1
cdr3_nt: TGTGCCAGCAGCGGACAGGCAGACAATGAGCAGTTCTTC
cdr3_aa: CASSGQADNEQFF

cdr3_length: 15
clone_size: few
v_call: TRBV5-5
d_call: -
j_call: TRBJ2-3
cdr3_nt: TGTGCCAGCAGCTTTGGCCCCTATCTAGGAGATACGCAGTATTTT
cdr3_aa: CASSFGPYLGDTQYF

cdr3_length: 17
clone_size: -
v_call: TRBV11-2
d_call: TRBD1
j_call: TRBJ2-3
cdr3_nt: TGTGCCAGCAGCTTAGATCGAGGCAGGGGGCGGACAGATACGCAGTATTTT
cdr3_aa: CASSLDRGRGRTDTQYF

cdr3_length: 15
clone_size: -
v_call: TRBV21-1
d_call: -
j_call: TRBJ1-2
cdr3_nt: TGTGCCAGCAGCAATGATCCAGGGGATGACTATGGCTACACCTTC
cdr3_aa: CASSNDPGDDYGYTF

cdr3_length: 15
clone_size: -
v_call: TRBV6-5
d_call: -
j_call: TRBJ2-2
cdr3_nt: TGTGCCAGCAGCCTCGAGGGGGGGCGGACCGGGGAGCTGTTTTTT
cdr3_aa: CASSLEGGRTGELFF

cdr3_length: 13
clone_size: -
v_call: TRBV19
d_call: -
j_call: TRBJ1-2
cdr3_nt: TGTGCCAGTAGTATGGCCGAATATTATGGCTACACCTTC
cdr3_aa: CASSMAEYYGYTF

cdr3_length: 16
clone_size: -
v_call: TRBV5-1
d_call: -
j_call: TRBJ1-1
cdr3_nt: TGCGCCAGCAGCTTCGGCGTTACAGGGACTAACACTGAAGCTTTCTTT
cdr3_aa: CASSFGVTGTNTEAFF

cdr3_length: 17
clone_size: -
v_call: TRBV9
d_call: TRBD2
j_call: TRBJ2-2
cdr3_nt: TGTGCCAGCAGCGTAGCCGAGACTAGCGGGGACACCGGGGAGCTGTTTTTT
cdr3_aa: CASSVAETSGDTGELFF

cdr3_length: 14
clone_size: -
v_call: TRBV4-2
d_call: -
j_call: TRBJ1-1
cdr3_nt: TGTGCCAGCAGCCAAGTTTTAAGGGGTCCTGAAGCTTTCTTT
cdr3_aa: CASSQVLRGPEAFF

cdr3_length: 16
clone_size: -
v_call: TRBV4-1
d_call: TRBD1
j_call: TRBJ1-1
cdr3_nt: TGCGCCAGCAGCCACCCCAGACAGGGGCAGAACACTGAAGCTTTCTTT
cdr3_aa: CASSHPRQGQNTEAFF

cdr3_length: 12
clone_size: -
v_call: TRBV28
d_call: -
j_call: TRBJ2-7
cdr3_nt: TGTGCCAGCAGTTTGACCGGCTACGAGCAGTACTTC
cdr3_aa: CASSLTGYEQYF

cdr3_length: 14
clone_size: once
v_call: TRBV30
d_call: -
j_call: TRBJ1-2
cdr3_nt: TGTGCCTGGGCAGGACAGTCGAACGTTTATGGCTACACCTTC
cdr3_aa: CAWAGQSNVYGYTF

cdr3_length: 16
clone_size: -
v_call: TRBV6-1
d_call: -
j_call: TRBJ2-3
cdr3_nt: TGTGCCAGCAGTGAACGGATTTATACTAGCACAGATACGCAGTATTTT
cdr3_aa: CASSERIYTSTDTQYF

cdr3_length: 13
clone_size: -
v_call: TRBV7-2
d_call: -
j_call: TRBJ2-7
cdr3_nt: TGTGCCAGCAGCTTACCGGGGCCCTACGAGCAGTACTTC
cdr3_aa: CASSLPGPYEQYF

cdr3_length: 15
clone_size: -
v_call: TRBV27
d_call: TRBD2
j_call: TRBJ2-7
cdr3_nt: TGTGCCAGCAGTTTAGGGACTAGCGCCACTCGGGAGCAGTACTTC
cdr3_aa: CASSLGTSATREQYF

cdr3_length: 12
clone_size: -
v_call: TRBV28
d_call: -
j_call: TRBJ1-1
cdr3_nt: TGTGCCAGCCGCCCCCTAGACACTGAAGCTTTCTTT
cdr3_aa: CASRPLDTEAFF

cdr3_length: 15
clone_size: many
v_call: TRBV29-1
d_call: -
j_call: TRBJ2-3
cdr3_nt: TGCAGCGTTGATCGCCGGGACGGACCCACAGATACGCAGTATTTT
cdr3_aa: CSVDRRDGPTDTQYF

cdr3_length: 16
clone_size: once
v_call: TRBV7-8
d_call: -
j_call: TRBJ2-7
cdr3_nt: TGTGCCAGCAGCTTAGCCCCCGGGTCCGGCATATACGAGCAGTACTTC
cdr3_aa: CASSLAPGSGIYEQYF

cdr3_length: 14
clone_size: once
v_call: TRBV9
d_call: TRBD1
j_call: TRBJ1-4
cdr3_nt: TGTGCCAGCAGCGCACAGGGGGAGAGTGAAAAACTGTTTTTT
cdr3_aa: CASSAQGESEKLFF

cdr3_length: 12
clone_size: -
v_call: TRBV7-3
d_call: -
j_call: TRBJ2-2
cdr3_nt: TGTGCCAGCAGCTACAACACCGGGGAGCTGTTTTTT
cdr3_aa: CASSYNTGELFF

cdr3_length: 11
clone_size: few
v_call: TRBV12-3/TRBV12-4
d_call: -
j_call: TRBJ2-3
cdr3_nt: TGTGCCAGCAGTTTTGGGAATACGCAGTATTTT
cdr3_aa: CASSFGNTQYF

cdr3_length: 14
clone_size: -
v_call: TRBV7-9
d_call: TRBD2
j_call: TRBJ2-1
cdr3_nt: TGTGCCAGCAGCCCTAGCGGCTCCTACAATGAGCAGTTCTTC
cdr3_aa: CASSPSGSYNEQFF

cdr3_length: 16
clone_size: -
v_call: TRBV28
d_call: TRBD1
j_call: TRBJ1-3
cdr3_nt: TGTGCCAGCTATGGGACAGGGGGACCGTCTGGAAACACCATATATTTT
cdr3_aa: CASYGTGGPSGNTIYF

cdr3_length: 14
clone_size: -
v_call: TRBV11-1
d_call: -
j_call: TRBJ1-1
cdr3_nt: TGTGCCAGCAGCCCGGGGACGGTAAGCACTGAAGCTTTCTTT
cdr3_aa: CASSPGTVSTEAFF

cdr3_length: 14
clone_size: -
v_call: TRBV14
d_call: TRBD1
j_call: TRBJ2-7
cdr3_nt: TGTGCCAGCAAGTCCGGGACAGGGATCGACGAGCAGTACTTC
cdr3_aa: CASKSGTGIDEQYF

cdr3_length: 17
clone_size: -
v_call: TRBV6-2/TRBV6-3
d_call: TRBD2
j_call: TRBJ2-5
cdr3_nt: TGTGCCAGCAGTTATTCTAGCGGGGGGGCCGTCCAAGAGACCCAGTACTTC
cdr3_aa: CASSYSSGGAVQETQYF

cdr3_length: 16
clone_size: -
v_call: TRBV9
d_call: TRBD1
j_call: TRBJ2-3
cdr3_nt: TGTGCCAGCAGCCCCCAGGGGGCGCTATCCACAGATACGCAGTATTTT
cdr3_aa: CASSPQGALSTDTQYF

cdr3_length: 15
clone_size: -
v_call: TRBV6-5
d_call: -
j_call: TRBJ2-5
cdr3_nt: TGTGCCAGCAGTTACTCTGGCAGAACTCAAGAGACCCAGTACTTC
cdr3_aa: CASSYSGRTQETQYF

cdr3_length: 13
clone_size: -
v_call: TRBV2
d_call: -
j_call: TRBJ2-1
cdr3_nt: TGTGCCAGCATTGAAGACTCCTACAATGAGCAGTTCTTC
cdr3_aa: CASIEDSYNEQFF

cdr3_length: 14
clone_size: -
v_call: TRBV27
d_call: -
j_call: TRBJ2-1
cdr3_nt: TGTGCCAGCAGTTTCCATAAATCCTACAATGAGCAGTTCTTC
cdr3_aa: CASSFHKSYNEQFF

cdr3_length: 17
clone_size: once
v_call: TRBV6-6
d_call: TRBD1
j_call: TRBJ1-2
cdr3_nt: TGTGCCAGCAGTCCTAGCGGACAGGGGGCTTCAAACTATGGCTACACCTTC
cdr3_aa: CASSPSGQGASNYGYTF

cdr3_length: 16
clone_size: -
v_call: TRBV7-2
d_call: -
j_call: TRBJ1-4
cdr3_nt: TGTGCCAGCAGCTTAGCCGGGGCCCGATATAATGAAAAACTGTTTTTT
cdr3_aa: CASSLAGARYNEKLFF

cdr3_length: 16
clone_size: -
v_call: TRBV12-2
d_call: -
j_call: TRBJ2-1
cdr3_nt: TGTGCAAGTCGCCACTGGCCGGAGAATCACACAAATGAGCAGTTCTTC
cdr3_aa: CASRHWPENHTNEQFF

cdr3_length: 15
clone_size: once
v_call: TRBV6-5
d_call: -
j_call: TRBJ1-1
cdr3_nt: TGTGCCAGCAGTTACTCGGAGGCGATGAACACTGAAGCTTTCTTT
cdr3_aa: CASSYSEAMNTEAFF

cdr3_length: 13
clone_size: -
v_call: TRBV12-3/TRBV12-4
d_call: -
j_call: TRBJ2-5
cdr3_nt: TGTGCCAGCAGCCTCCAGGGTAGGGAGACCCAGTACTTC
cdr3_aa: CASSLQGRETQYF

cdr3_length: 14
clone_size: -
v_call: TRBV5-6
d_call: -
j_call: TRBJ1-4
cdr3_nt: TGTGCCAGCAGCTCGATGCGGGGCAATGAAAAACTGTTTTTT
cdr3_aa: CASSSMRGNEKLFF

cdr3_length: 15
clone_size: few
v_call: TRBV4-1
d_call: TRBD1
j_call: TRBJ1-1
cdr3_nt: TGCGCCAGCAGCCGTACCACAGGGGAGAACACTGAAGCTTTCTTT
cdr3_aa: CASSRTTGENTEAFF

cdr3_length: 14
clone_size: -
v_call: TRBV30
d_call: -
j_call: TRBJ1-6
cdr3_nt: TGTGCCTGGACCAGGGGCGTTAATAATTCACCCCTCCACTTT
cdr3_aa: CAWTRGVNNSPLHF

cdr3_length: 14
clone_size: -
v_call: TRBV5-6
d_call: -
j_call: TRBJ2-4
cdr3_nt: TGTGCCAGCACCATGGGGGGCGCAAGGAACATTCAGTACTTC
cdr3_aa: CASTMGGARNIQYF

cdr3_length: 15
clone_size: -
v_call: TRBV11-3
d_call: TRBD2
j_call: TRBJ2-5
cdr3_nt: TGTGCCAGCAGCTCGGGAGGGGAGGAAGGGGAGACCCAGTACTTC
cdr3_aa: CASSSGGEEGETQYF

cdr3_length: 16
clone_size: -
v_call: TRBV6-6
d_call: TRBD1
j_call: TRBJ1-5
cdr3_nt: TGTGCCAGCAGCCCAAGGCCCCAGGGGGCCGGCCAGCCCCAGCATTTT
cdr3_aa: CASSPRPQGAGQPQHF

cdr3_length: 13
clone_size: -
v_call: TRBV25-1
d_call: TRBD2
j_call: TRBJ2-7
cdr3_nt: TGTGCCAGCAGGGGCGGGGGGCGGTTCGAGCAGTACTTC
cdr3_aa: CASRGGGRFEQYF

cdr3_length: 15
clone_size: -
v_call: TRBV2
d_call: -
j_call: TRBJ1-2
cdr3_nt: TGTGCCAGCAGTCTCGCGGAGGGACGGGGCTATGGCTACACCTTC
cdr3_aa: CASSLAEGRGYGYTF

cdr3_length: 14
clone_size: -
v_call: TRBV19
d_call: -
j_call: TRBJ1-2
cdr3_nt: TGTGCCAGTAGTCCCCCCGGGGGCTCCTATGGCTACACCTTC
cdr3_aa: CASSPPGGSYGYTF

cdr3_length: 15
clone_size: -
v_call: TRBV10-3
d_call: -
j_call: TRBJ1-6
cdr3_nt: TGTGCCATCAGTGAGCCCAGGAGAGATCATTCACCCCTCCACTTT
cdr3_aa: CAISEPRRDHSPLHF

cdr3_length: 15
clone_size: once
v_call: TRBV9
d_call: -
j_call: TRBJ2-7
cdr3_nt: TGTGCCAGCAGCGTAGAGGGAGGGGGGATCGACGAGCAGTACTTC
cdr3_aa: CASSVEGGGIDEQYF

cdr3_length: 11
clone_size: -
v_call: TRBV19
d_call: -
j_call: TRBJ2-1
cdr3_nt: TGTGCCAGTAGTGATTTCAATGAGCAGTTCTTC
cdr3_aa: CASSDFNEQFF

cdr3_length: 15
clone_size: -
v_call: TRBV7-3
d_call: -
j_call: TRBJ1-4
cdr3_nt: TGTGCCAGCAGCTTACGGGGGACGGCTAATGAAAAACTGTTTTTT
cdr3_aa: CASSLRGTANEKLFF

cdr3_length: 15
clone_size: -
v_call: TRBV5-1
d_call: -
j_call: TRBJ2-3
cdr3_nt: TGCGCCAGCAGCTTGGACCGGGGGGCCCCAGATACGCAGTATTTT
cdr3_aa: CASSLDRGAPDTQYF

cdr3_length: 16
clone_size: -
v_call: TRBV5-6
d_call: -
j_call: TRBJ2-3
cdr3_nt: TGTGCCAGCAGCGGGTCTGGGTTTAGGGGCACAGATACGCAGTATTTT
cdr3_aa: CASSGSGFRGTDTQYF

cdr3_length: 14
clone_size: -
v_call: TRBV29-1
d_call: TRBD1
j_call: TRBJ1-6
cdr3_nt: TGCAGCGTTGCGGGTGGACAGGACGGTTCACCCCTCCACTTT
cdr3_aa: CSVAGGQDGSPLHF

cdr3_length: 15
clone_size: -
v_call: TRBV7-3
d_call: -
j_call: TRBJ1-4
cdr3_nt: TGTGCCAGCAGCTCGTGGGGAGCAACTAATGAAAAACTGTTTTTT
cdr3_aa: CASSSWGATNEKLFF

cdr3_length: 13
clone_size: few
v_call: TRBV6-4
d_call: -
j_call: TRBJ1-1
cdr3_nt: TGTGCCAGCAGTGAATCGCTGAACACTGAAGCTTTCTTT
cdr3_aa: CASSESLNTEAFF

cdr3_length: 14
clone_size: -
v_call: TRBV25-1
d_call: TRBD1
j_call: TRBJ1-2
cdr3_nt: TGTGCCAGCAGCGTGGACAGGGACAACTATGGCTACACCTTC
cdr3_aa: CASSVDRDNYGYTF

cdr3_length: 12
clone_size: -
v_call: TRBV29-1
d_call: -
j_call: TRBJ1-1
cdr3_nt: TGCAGCGTGGCGAAGGAGAACACTGAAGCTTTCTTT
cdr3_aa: CSVAKENTEAFF

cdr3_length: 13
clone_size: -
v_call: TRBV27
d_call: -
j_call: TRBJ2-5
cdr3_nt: TGTGCCAGCAGTCAACAGGGCCCCGGGGCCCAGTACTTC
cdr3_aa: CASSQQGPGAQYF

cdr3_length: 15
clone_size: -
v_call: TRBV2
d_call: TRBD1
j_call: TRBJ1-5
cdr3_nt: TGTGCCAGCAGCCGAATCGGACAGGGCATACAGCCCCAGCATTTT
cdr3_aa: CASSRIGQGIQPQHF